This T cell receptor (beta chain) was observed in a study of shared clonotypes between healthy human individuals (TCRdb year 2020). Concerning the study at large: The cohort comprised two women and a few men aged 18 to 49 years. For each donor, three plates each were used for CD4 naive and CD4 memory, two plates were used for CD8 naive, and one plate was used for CD8 memory. To estimate repertoire size and how much clonotypes are shared between individuals, the study performed deep sequencing of blood TCR repertoires from a few healthy adults. To increase sequencing depth and limit assay-specific biases, TCR repertoire library preparation and sequencing were carried out by different laboratories using diverse techniques. Each donor's leukapheresis produced roughly between about 0.8 and 10 billion PBMCs.

Study-wide findings and limitations: Naive subsets generally had larger estimated clonotype richness than memory subsets did. Based on pairwise subsampling, the degree of clonotype sharing among donors was expected to be affected by sequencing depth. Rarefaction of sorted-subset datasets indicated incomplete sequencing despite the large sequencing depth. Sharing across a few donors was observed for about 4.8% of naive CD4, 3% to 4% of naive CD8, 2% to 2.5% of memory CD4, and around 0.4% of memory CD8 clonotypes. Because the study included a small number of donors, the genetic and exposure-history diversity represented was limited. Only blood was sampled, and tissue TCR repertoires likely differ from those in blood. Compared with non-shared clonotypes, the clonotypes found in all four sorted-subset donors had higher generation probabilities.

Notes on this clone: This clone's antigen is unknown. There are no base qualities to consult, and no much larger clone falls within one base.

For the CD8 naive samples, CD45RO-negative cells were positively selected for CCR7, yielding a CD45RA+CCR7+ population from which TemRA cells were excluded. The donors were healthy, HIV-negative adults who had no recently reported acute infections or vaccinations. Every donor was a Caucasian adult residing in Nashville, Tennessee, USA. Blood was collected by leukapheresis, and PBMCs were isolated by Ficoll-Histopaque density gradient centrifugation and then cryopreserved in liquid nitrogen vapor phase. Analytical flow cytometry was used to check the purity and quantity of each magnetically sorted T cell population. Genomic DNA was isolated from each sorted fraction and quantified by UV absorbance on a Nanodrop 2000c. The CDR3 starts with the cysteine, ends with the phenylalanine, and has 15 residues. Only the CDR3 part of the read is kept: 45 bases, read in frame from the first base. Trimmed from V: 5 bases; trimmed from J: 4 bases; junction bases lacking a gene match: 5. From a lookup of the germline V gene (reference sequence), CDR1 and CDR2 are SEHNR and FQNEAQ.

Using the deep immunoSEQ assay, multiplex PCR amplified TCR CDR3 regions from genomic DNA. Genomic DNA extracted from each cell subset was distributed evenly over all wells of several immunoSEQ 96-well plates, and each plate served as one replicate. For sorted subsets, 200 to 250 ng genomic DNA, equal to some 28,000 T cell genomes, was loaded into each replicate PCR. Purified libraries were quantified with a Qubit 3.0 fluorometer, sized on a Bioanalyzer 2100, and re-quantified with the KAPA Library Quantification kit. Every immunoSEQ 96-well plate was sequenced on a dedicated single-read 150-cycle Illumina NextSeq 550 flow cell. As for the authors' bioinformatics: The immunoSEQ output contained only junctional sequences without quality scores, so filtering could not match that applied to full-length reads. Sequences were annotated with PyIR, a Python wrapper for IgBLAST v1.9, and V/J genes and CDR3 were assigned using IMGT germline references. Reads were removed for weak V/J assignments (E-value above 1e-6), missing CDR3, stop codons, out-of-frame junctions, or ambiguous translated residues. V3J clonotypes were defined as sequences sharing an identical inferred V gene, J gene, and CDR3 amino acid sequence. To compute the percentage overlap between repertoires, the number of shared unique clonotypes was divided by the size of the smaller repertoire. RTK rarefaction, the Chao1 estimator, and Recon v2.1 estimates of unobserved clonotypes were used to assess repertoire richness. Generation probabilities were computed with OLGA for all TCRbeta clonotypes obtained by the gDNA method from four donors. TCRdb carries this immuneACCESS record with in-frame sequences only. Its versions omit some clonotypes, under half of them owing to an unresolved V gene in the studies checked, with the rest unexplained. V and J calls and clone size are as listed in that table; D and trimming were resolved from the DNA. The sample data list about 2.2 million clones, and roughly 95% of these were observed just once. The ten largest clones take up approximately 1.6% of the sample.

Sample: naive CD8+ T cells from PBMCs. In the paper's terms, the cell subset or site label means: CD45RA+CCR7+. The TCR sequence derives from a man younger than 35 in good health. Some clones in this sample may be carry-over from other donors' samples. The rearrangement joined TRBV7-9 to TRBJ2-1, with 10 junctional bases fitting TRBD2. The sequence in DNA is TGTGCCAGCAGCCCTGGGACTAGCGCATACAATGAGCAGTTCTTC. Its product reads: CASSPGTSAYNEQFF. The reference TRBV7-9 and TRBJ2-1 proteins fill in what lies around the CDR3, so the full variable domain reads DTGVSQNPRHKITKRGQNVTFRCDPISEHNRLYWYRQTLGQGPEFLTYFQNEAQLEKSRLLSDRFSAERPKGSFSTLEIQRTEQGDSAMYLCASSPGTSAYNEQFFGPGTRLTVL.